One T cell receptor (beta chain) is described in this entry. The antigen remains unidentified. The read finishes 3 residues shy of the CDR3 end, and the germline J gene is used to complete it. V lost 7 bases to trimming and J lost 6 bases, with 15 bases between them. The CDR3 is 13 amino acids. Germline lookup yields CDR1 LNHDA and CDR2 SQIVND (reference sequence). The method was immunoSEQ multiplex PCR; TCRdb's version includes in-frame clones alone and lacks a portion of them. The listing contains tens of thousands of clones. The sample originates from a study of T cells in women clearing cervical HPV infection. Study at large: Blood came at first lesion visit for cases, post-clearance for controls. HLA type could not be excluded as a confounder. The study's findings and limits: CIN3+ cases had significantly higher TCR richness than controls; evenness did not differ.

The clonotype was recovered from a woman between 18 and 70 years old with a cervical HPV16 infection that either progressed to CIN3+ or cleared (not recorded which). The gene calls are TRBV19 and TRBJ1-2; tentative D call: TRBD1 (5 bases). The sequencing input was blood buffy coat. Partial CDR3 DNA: TGTGCCAGTAATGGGTTCCCCAGGGATGGC. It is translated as CASNGFPRDG. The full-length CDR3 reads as CASNGFPRDGYTF.